This T cell receptor beta chain was sequenced during a study of T cell responses to AZD1222 COVID-19 vaccine. Background on the study: Second-dose intervals of approximately 4 or approximately 12 weeks were pooled.

Study-level points and caveats: In all cases, repertoires were sampled only after the peak T cell response. Donors, mostly white British, included more females; clonal diversity was possibly underestimated.

The CDR3 covers 11 residues. V lost 10 bases, J lost 7 bases, and 13 bases lay in between. Germline CDR1 and CDR2: MNHEY and SMNVEV (reference sequence). Data came from immunoSEQ multiplex PCR; TCRdb stores just in-frame clones and leaves some out. The sample lists 140,000 to 150,000 clones, over 75% seen once, with under 2% in the top ten. As for this clone: The antigen remains unidentified.

Sequences were derived from peripheral blood, sampled on day 0 of AZD1222 vaccination. J is TRBJ2-5 and V is TRBV27, with TRBD2 as a possible D gene (6 bases). The sequence was obtained from an adult in good health. CDR3 DNA sequence: TGTGCCACTTCCCTGGGGGGGACCCAGTACTTC. Protein product: CATSLGGTQYF.